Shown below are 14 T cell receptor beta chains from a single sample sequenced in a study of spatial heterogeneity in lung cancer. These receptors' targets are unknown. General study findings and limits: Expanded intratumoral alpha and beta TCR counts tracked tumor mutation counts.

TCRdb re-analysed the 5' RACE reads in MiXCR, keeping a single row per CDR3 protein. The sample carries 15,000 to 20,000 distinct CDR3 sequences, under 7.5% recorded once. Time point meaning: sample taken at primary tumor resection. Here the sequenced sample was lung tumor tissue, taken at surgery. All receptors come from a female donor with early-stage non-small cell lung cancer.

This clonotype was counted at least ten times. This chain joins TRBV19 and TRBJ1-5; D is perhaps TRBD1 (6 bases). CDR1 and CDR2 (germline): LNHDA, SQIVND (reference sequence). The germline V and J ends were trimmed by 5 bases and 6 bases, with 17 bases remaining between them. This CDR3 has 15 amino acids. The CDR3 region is CASSPQPTGTQPQHF. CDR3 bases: TGTGCCAGTAGTCCCCAGCCGACAGGAACTCAGCCCCAGCATTTT. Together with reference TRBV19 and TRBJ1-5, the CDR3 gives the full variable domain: DGGITQSPKYLFRKEGQNVTLSCEQNLNHDAMYWYRQDPGQGLRLIYYSQIVNDFQKGDIAEGYSVSREKKESFPLTVTSAQKNPTAFYLCASSPQPTGTQPQHFGDGTRLSIL.

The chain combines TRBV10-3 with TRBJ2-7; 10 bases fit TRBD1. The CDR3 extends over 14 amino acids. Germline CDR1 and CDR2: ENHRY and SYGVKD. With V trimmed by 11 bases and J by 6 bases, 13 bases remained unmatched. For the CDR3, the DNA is TGTGCCTCCCGACAACCGGGACAGGGGCGCGAGCAGTACTTC. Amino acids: CASRQPGQGREQYF.

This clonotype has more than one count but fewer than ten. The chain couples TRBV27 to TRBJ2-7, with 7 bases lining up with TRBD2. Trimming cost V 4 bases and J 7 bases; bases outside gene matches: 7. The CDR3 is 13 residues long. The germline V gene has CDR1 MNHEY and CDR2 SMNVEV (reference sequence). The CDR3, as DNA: TGTGCCAGCAGTTCCACCTCAGCGGGGGAGCAGTACTTC. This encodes CASSSTSAGEQYF.

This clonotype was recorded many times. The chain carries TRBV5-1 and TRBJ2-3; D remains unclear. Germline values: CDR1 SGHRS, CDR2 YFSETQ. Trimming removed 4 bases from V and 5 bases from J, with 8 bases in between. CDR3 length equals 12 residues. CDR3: CASSQTLDTQYF. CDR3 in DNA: TGCGCCAGCAGCCAGACCTTAGATACGCAGTATTTT. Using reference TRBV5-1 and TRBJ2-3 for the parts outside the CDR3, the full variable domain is KAGVTQTPRYLIKTRGQQVTLSCSPISGHRSVSWYQQTPGQGLQFLFEYFSETQRNKGNFPGRFSGRQFSNSRSEMNVSTLELGDSALYLCASSQTLDTQYFGPGTRLTVL.

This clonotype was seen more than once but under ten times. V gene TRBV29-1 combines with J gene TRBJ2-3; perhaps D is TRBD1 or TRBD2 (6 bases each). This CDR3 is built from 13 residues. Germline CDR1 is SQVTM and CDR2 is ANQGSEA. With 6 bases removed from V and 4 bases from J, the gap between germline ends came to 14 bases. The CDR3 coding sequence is TGCAGCGTCGGGGGCAGGGGCGCAGATACGCAGTATTTT. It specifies CSVGGRGADTQYF.

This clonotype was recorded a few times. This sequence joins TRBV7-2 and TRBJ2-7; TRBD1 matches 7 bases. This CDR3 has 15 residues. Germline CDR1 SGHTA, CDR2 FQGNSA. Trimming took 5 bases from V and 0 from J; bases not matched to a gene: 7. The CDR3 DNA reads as TGTGCCAGCAGCCCGACAGGGTCAGTCTCCTACGAGCAGTACTTC. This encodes CASSPTGSVSYEQYF.

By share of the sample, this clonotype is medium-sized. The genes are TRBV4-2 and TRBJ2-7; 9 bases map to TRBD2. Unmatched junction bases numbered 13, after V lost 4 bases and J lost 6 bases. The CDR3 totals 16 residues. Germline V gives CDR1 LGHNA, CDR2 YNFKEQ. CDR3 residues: CASSPTGGGRATEQYF. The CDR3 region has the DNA TGTGCCAGCAGCCCCACCGGAGGCGGGAGGGCCACCGAGCAGTACTTC.

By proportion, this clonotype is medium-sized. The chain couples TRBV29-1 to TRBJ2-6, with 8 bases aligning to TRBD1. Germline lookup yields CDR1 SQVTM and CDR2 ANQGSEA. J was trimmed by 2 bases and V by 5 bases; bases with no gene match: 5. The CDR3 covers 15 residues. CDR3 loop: CSVSTGGTGANVLTF. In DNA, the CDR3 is TGCAGCGTTTCTACAGGGGGAACTGGGGCCAACGTCCTGACTTTC.

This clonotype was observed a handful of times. The CDR3 nucleotides are TGCAGTGCCCTAGGCCGTACAGGGGTGAATTCACCCCTCCACTTT. This sequence encodes CSALGRTGVNSPLHF. The genes are TRBV20-1 and TRBJ1-6; 7 bases fit TRBD1. Germline-derived CDR1 and CDR2 are DFQATT and SNEGSKA (reference sequence). CDR3 size: 15 residues. J was trimmed by 7 bases and V by 6 bases; bases with no gene match: 12.

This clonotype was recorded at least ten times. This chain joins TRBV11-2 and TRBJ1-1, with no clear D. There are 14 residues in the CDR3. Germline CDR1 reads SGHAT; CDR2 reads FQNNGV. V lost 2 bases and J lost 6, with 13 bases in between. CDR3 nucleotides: TGTGCCAGCAGCTTAACAGTTTGGGTCCCTGAAGCTTTCTTT. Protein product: CASSLTVWVPEAFF.

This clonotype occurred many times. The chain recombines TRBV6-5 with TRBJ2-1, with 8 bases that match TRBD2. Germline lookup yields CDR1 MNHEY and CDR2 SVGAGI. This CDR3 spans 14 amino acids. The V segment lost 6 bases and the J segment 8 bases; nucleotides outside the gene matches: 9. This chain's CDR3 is CASRRGLAGDEQFF. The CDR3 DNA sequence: TGTGCCAGCAGGCGGGGCCTAGCGGGCGATGAGCAGTTCTTC.

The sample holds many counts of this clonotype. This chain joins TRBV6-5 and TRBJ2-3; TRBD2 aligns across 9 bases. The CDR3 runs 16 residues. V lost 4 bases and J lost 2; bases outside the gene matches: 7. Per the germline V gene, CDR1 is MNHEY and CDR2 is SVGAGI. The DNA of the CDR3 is TGTGCCAGCAGTTGGGGTAGCGGGAGAAACACAGATACGCAGTATTTT. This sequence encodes CASSWGSGRNTDTQYF.

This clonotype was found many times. The CDR3 sequence is CASSVAGTGFRGANVLTF. DNA for the CDR3: TGTGCCAGCAGCGTAGCTGGGACAGGGTTTCGCGGGGCCAACGTCCTGACTTTC. This chain connects TRBV9 to TRBJ2-6; 9 nucleotides match TRBD1. CDR1 and CDR2 from the germline V gene are SGDLS and YYNGEE. V lost 0 bases to trimming and J lost 4 bases; unmatched junction nucleotides: 8. This CDR3 spans 18 amino acids. The full variable domain, completed using reference TRBV9 and TRBJ2-6, is DSGVTQTPKHLITATGQRVTLRCSPRSGDLSVYWYQQSLDQGLQFLIQYYNGEERAKGNILERFSAQQFPDLHSELNLSSLELGDSALYFCASSVAGTGFRGANVLTFGAGSRLTVL.

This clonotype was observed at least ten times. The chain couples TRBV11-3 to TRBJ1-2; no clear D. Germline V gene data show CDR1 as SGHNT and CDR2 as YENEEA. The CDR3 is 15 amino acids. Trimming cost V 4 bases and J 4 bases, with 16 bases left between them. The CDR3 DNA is TGTGCCAGCAGCTCGTCATGGGGTTTCGGCTATGGCTACACCTTC. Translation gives CASSSSWGFGYGYTF.